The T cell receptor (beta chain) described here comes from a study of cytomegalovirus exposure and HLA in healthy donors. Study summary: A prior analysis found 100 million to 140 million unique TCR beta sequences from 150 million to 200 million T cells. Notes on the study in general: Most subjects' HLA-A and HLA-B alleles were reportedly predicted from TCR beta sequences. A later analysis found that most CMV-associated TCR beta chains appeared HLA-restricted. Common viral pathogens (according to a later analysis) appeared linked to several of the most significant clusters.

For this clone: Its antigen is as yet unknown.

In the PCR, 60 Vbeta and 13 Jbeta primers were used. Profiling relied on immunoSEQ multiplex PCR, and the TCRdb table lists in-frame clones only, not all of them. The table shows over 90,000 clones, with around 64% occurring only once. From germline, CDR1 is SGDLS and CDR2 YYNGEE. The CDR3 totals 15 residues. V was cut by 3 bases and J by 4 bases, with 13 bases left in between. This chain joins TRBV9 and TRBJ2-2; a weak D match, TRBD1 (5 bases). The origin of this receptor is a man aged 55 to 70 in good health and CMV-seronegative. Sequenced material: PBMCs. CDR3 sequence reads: CASSAREGATGELFF. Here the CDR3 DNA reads TGTGCCAGCAGCGCCAGGGAAGGGGCCACCGGGGAGCTGTTTTTT. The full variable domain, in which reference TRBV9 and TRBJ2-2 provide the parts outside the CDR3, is DSGVTQTPKHLITATGQRVTLRCSPRSGDLSVYWYQQSLDQGLQFLIQYYNGEERAKGNILERFSAQQFPDLHSELNLSSLELGDSALYFCASSAREGATGELFFGEGSRLTVL.